This TCR beta chain came from a study of shared clonotypes between healthy human individuals. Across the whole study: The donor pool was made up of a couple of women and a few men aged 18 to 49.

Assay: immunoSEQ multiplex PCR; the TCRdb copy retains only in-frame clones and omits some. This sample has hundreds of thousands of clones, with 95% to 97% found just once. The length of the CDR3 is 14 residues. Per germline, CDR1 SGHRS and CDR2 YFSETQ. Trimming cost V 0 bases and J 2 bases, with 6 bases left between them. The origin of this receptor is a woman aged 25 to 39 in good health. The sequenced material came from naive CD4+ T cells sorted from blood. Subset meaning: CD45RA+ positively selected. This sequence joins TRBV5-1 and TRBJ1-5, with TRBD1 as a possible D gene (6 bases). The CDR3 region is CASSLAGGNQPQHF. The CDR3, as DNA: TGCGCCAGCAGCTTGGCAGGGGGCAATCAGCCCCAGCATTTT.